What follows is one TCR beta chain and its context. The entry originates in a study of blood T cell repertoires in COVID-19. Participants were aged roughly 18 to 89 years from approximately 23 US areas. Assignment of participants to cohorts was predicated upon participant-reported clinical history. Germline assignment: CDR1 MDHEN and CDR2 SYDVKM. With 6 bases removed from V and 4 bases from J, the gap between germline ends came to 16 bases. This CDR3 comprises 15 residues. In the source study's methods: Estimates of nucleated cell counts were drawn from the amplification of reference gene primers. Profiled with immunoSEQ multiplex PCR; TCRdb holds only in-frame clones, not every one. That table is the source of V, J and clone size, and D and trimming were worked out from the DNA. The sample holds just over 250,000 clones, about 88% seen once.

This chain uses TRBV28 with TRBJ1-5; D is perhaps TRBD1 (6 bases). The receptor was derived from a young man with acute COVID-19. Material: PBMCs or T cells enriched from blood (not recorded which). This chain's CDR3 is CASRGSPGTNQPQHF. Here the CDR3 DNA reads TGTGCCAGCAGAGGGTCCCCAGGGACAAATCAGCCCCAGCATTTT.